The clone carrying this T cell receptor (beta chain) was detected only once. There are 14 residues in the CDR3. V was clipped by 5 bases and J by 0 bases; unmatched bases: 0. Per germline, CDR1 MNHEY and CDR2 SVGAGI. Per the original data handling: For nucleated cells, counts were estimated from reference gene primer amplification. Produced via immunoSEQ multiplex PCR; TCRdb's table is partial and in-frame only. From that table come the V and J calls and clone size; the DNA was used to work out D and trimming. The data hold some 55,000 clones, with 85% to 95% observed a single time. This sample was included in a study of blood T cell repertoires in COVID-19. Study details: In each case, the material was cDNA or gDNA derived from T cells, B-cell-depleted T cells, or PBMCs.

V and J are TRBV6-5 and TRBJ1-3, with TRBD1 matching over 8 bases. The receptor was isolated from a human donor in a cohort sampled during active COVID-19. The sample comprised peripheral blood. The CDR3 region has the DNA TGTGCCAGCAGTACAGGGGGCTCTGGAAACACCATATATTTT. Its translation is CASSTGGSGNTIYF.